The clone carrying this T cell receptor (beta chain) was seen at least ten times. The CDR3 is 16 amino acids. Losses at the gene ends were 0 bases for V and 5 bases for J; bases not matched to a gene: 7. Germline-derived CDR1 and CDR2 are LNHNV and YYDKDF (reference sequence). The data derive from a study of identical twins. TCRdb re-analysed the 5' RACE reads in MiXCR, keeping a single row per CDR3 protein. The repertoire holds approximately 500,000 distinct CDR3 sequences, more than 20% seen once, with 2.5% to 3.5% in the top ten. These data were also reused for a study on T cells expressing NK-cell markers. According to that study: Sorted CD3+CD56+NKG2C+, CD3+CD56+NKG2C- and CD3+CD56-NKG2C+ T-cell subsets were beta-chain profiled. Restricting sorting to alpha-beta TCR T cells was achieved in several experiments by an anti-gamma-delta TCR antibody.

This TCR derives from a woman younger than 35 in good health. Sequencing was done on a sample of CD4+ T cells sorted from blood. This chain uses TRBV15 with TRBJ2-1; 7 nucleotides line up with TRBD1. The CDR3 reads CATSRDIPGTDNEQFF. The CDR3 DNA is TGTGCCACCAGCAGAGATATACCGGGGACAGACAATGAGCAGTTCTTC.